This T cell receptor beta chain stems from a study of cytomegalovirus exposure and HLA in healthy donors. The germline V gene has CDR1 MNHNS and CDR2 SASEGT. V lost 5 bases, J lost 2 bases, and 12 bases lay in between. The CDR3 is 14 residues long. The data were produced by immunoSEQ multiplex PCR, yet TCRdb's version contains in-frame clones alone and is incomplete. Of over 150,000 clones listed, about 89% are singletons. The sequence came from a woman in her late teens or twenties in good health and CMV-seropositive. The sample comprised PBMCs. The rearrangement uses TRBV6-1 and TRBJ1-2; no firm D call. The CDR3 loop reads CASSLSPQNYGYTF. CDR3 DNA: TGTGCCAGCAGTTTATCCCCCCAGAACTATGGCTACACCTTC.